A selection of T cell receptor beta chains follows, all from one sample in a study of spatial heterogeneity in lung cancer. TCRdb re-analysed the 5' RACE reads in MiXCR, keeping a single row per CDR3 protein. The table lists about 48,000 distinct CDR3 sequences, roughly 5% of them singletons. The specimen was PBMCs, collected at surgery. The source of these receptors is a male donor with early-stage non-small cell lung cancer. Both conserved end residues are part of each CDR3. The D gene is left open where the match is weak. For some rows the clone size is stated as once, few or many, or as a class when expanded; others skip it.

TRBJ2-7 | TRBV6-2/TRBV6-3 | TRBD2 | many | CASRPGLDYEQYF | TGTGCCAGCAGGCCGGGACTAGACTACGAGCAGTACTTC
TRBJ2-7 | TRBV12-3/TRBV12-4 | - | - | CASSHGVGDDEQYF | TGTGCCAGCAGCCACGGAGTCGGCGACGACGAGCAGTACTTC
TRBJ2-7 | TRBV28 | - | many | CASSSGEVYEQYF | TGTGCCAGCAGTTCCGGGGAGGTGTACGAGCAGTACTTC
TRBJ2-1 | TRBV5-5 | - | many | CASSSHSGTSYNEQFF | TGTGCCAGCAGCTCGCACTCCGGGACTTCCTACAATGAGCAGTTCTTC
TRBJ1-2 | TRBV20-1 | - | many | CSAGQGEGYGYTF | TGCAGTGCTGGCCAGGGAGAGGGCTATGGCTACACCTTC
TRBJ2-7 | TRBV29-1 | - | many | CSVDTGSRYEQYF | TGCAGCGTTGACACGGGTTCCCGCTACGAGCAGTACTTC
TRBJ2-2 | TRBV28 | TRBD2 | medium-sized | CASSFERDRTGELFF | TGTGCCAGCAGTTTTGAGCGGGATCGTACCGGGGAGCTGTTTTTT
TRBJ2-3 | TRBV6-1 | - | many | CASSETSVTFSTDTQYF | TGTGCCAGCAGTGAAACGTCCGTTACATTTAGCACAGATACGCAGTATTTT
TRBJ2-3 | TRBV5-6 | - | many | CASSLTGSGTDTQYF | TGTGCCAGCAGCTTGACAGGGAGTGGGACAGATACGCAGTATTTT
TRBJ1-5 | TRBV3-1 | - | many | CASSQGAGVAQPQHF | TGTGCCAGCAGCCAAGGAGCAGGAGTCGCTCAGCCCCAGCATTTT
TRBJ1-1 | TRBV12-3/TRBV12-4 | - | many | CASSPLMRGNTEAFF | TGTGCCAGCAGCCCATTGATGCGGGGGAACACTGAAGCTTTCTTT
TRBJ1-5 | TRBV6-2/TRBV6-3 | TRBD1 | many | CASSPLGQGADQPQHF | TGTGCCAGCAGCCCCCTCGGACAGGGTGCGGATCAGCCCCAGCATTTT
TRBJ1-2 | TRBV28 | - | many | CASSLAGRGYGYTF | TGTGCCAGCAGTTTGGCCGGCCGCGGGTATGGCTACACCTTC
TRBJ2-1 | TRBV3-1 | TRBD2 | many | CASSPWTSGLYNEQFF | TGTGCCAGCAGCCCCTGGACTAGCGGGCTCTACAATGAGCAGTTCTTC
TRBJ1-6 | TRBV14 | - | many | CASSQDRAGYSPLHF | TGTGCCAGCAGCCAAGATCGTGCAGGGTATTCACCCCTCCACTTT
TRBJ2-5 | TRBV15 | - | many | CATSGGDQETQYF | TGTGCCACCAGCGGCGGGGACCAAGAGACCCAGTACTTC
TRBJ2-1 | TRBV4-1 | - | many | CASSQTILRSNSYNEQFF | TGCGCCAGCAGCCAAACCATTCTCAGGAGCAACTCCTACAATGAGCAGTTCTTC
TRBJ2-5 | TRBV5-4 | TRBD1 | many | CASSLEGGQEGTQYF | TGTGCCAGCAGCTTGGAGGGGGGACAGGAGGGGACCCAGTACTTC
TRBJ2-2 | TRBV5-1 | TRBD1 | many | CASSVPRQGPGELFF | TGCGCCAGCAGCGTACCAAGACAGGGTCCCGGGGAGCTGTTTTTT
TRBJ2-3 | TRBV20-1 | TRBD2 | many | CSARGLAGTTDTQYF | TGCAGTGCTAGGGGACTAGCGGGAACCACAGATACGCAGTATTTT
TRBJ2-2 | TRBV5-1 | - | many | CASSLEGRTTTGELFF | TGCGCCAGCAGCTTGGAGGGCCGGACGACTACCGGGGAGCTGTTTTTT
TRBJ2-7 | TRBV20-1 | - | many | CSARPGGQSNEQYF | TGCAGTGCTAGGCCCGGAGGCCAGAGCAACGAGCAGTACTTC
TRBJ2-5 | TRBV20-1 | - | many | CSAHWTPGETQYF | TGCAGTGCTCACTGGACCCCTGGCGAGACCCAGTACTTC
TRBJ2-4 | TRBV6-1 | - | many | CASSFERDIQYF | TGTGCCAGCAGTTTCGAGAGGGACATTCAGTACTTC
TRBJ2-3 | TRBV30 | - | many | CALSLRGTDTQYF | TGTGCCTTGTCATTAAGGGGGACAGATACGCAGTATTTT
TRBJ2-5 | TRBV14 | - | many | CASSQSRRHTNGTQAPKEETQYF | TGTGCCAGCAGCCAATCTCGGAGACATACGAACGGGACCCAAGCCCCCAAGGAAGAGACCCAGTACTTC
TRBJ2-3 | TRBV2 | - | many | CASRERGGTDTQYF | TGTGCCAGCAGGGAGAGGGGGGGGACAGATACGCAGTATTTT
TRBJ2-6 | TRBV4-3 | TRBD1 | many | CASSQDGGQGYNVLTF | TGCGCCAGCAGCCAAGATGGGGGACAGGGGTACAACGTCCTGACTTTC
TRBJ1-6 | TRBV18 | - | many | CASSPDGRSPLHF | TGTGCCAGCTCACCGGACGGAAGGTCACCCCTCCACTTT
TRBJ1-6 | TRBV6-1 | - | few | CASSEGSTYSPLHF | TGTGCCAGCAGCGAAGGGTCTACTTATTCACCCCTCCACTTT